The 3 T cell receptor beta chains below come from one sample, sequenced in a study of cytomegalovirus exposure and HLA in healthy donors. The PCR used 60 Vbeta and 13 Jbeta primers. Clones were sequenced by immunoSEQ multiplex PCR, and TCRdb holds only the in-frame ones, with some missing. Of around 58,000 clones in the sample, under 85% were seen once. Specimen: PBMCs. The receptors were gathered from a male donor in good health and CMV-seropositive.

The chain uses TRBV5-6 and TRBJ2-6; D is unclear. V gave up 3 bases and J gave up 4 bases, with 20 bases separating them. Germline assignment: CDR1 SGHDT and CDR2 YYEEEE. This CDR3 is 18 amino acids long. The CDR3 loop is CASSSPHDPRGGANVLTF. The CDR3 region has the DNA TGTGCCAGCAGCTCTCCCCATGACCCGCGAGGAGGGGCCAACGTCCTGACTTTC.

The chain uses TRBV29-1 and TRBJ2-2; a possible D gene is TRBD2 (5 bases). The CDR3 contains 14 residues. Germline CDR1 reads SQVTM; CDR2 reads ANQGSEA. With 4 bases removed from V and 5 bases from J, the gap between germline ends came to 14 bases. The CDR3 nucleotides are TGCAGCGTTGTGAGGGAGAGCTATACCGGGGAGCTGTTTTTT. This sequence encodes CSVVRESYTGELFF.

The chain joins TRBV5-1 to TRBJ2-5; a weak D match, TRBD2 (5 bases). There are 14 residues in the CDR3. CDR1 is SGHRS and CDR2 is YFSETQ in the germline V gene. V lost 0 bases and J lost 2, with 8 bases in between. The CDR3 sequence: CASSLGTRQETQYF. In DNA form, the CDR3 reads TGCGCCAGCAGCTTGGGAACTAGACAAGAGACCCAGTACTTC.